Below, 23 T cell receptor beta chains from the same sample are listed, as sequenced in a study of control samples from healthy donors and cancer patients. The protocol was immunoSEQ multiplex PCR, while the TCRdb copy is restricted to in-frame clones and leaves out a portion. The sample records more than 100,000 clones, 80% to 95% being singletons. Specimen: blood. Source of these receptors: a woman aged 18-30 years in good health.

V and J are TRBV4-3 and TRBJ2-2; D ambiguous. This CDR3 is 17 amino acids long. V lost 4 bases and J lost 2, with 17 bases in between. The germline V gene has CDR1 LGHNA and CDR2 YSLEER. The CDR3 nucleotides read TGCGCCAGCAGCCCGTCCTCGATAGTTCTCAACACCGGGGAGCTGTTTTTT. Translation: CASSPSSIVLNTGELFF.

Here the CDR3 reads CAYNTAVAQFF. The CDR3 DNA is TGTGCCTACAATACTGCGGTGGCGCAGTTCTTC. V usage is TRBV30 and J usage is TRBJ2-1; D is ambiguous. Per the germline V gene, CDR1 is GTSNPN and CDR2 is SVGIG (reference sequence). The CDR3 totals 11 residues. V lost 7 bases and J 12 bases, leaving 16 bases between the germline ends.

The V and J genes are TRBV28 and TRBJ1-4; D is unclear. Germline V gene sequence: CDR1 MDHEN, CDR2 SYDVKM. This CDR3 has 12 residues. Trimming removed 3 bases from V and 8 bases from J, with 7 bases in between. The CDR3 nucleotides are TGTGCCAGCAGTTTGGGATGGGAAAAACTGTTTTTT. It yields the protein CASSLGWEKLFF.

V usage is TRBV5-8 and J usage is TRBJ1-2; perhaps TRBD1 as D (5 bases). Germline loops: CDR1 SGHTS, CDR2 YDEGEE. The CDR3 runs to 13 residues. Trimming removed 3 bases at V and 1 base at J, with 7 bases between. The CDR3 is CASSWDLNYGYTF. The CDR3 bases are TGTGCCAGCAGCTGGGACCTTAACTATGGCTACACCTTC.

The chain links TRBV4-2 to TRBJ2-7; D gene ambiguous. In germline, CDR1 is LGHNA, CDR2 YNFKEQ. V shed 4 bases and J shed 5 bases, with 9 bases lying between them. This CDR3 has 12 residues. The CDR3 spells CASSRRSNEQYF. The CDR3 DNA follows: TGTGCCAGCAGCCGACGGAGCAACGAGCAGTACTTC.

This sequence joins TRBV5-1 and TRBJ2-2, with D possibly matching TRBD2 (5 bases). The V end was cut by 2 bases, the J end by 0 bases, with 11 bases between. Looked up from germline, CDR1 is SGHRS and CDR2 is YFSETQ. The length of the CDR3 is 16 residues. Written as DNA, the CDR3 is TGCGCCAGCAGCTTTTTCGGGAAATCGAACACCGGGGAGCTGTTTTTT. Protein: CASSFFGKSNTGELFF.

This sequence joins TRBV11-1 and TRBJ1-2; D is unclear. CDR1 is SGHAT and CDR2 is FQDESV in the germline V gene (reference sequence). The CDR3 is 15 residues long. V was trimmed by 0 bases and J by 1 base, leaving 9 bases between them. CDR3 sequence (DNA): TGTGCCAGCAGCTTAGCAAGGACGGGTAACTATGGCTACACCTTC. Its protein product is CASSLARTGNYGYTF.

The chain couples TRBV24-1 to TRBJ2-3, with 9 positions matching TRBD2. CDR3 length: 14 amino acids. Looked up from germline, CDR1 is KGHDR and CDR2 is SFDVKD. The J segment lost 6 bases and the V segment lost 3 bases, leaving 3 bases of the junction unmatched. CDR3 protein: CATSDRTSVDTQYF. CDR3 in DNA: TGTGCCACCAGTGATCGGACTAGCGTGGATACGCAGTATTTT.

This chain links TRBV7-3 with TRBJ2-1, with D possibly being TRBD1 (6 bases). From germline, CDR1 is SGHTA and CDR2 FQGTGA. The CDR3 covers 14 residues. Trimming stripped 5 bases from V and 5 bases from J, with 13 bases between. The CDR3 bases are TGTGCCAGCAGCCCAGGGGCAGGGAACAATGAGCAGTTCTTC. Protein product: CASSPGAGNNEQFF.

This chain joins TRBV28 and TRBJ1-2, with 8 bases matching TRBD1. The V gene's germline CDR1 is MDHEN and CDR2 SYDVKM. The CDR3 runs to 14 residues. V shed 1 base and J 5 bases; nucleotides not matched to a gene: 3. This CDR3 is CASSLFRTGYGYTF. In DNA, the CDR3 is TGTGCCAGCAGTTTATTTCGGACAGGGTATGGCTACACCTTC.

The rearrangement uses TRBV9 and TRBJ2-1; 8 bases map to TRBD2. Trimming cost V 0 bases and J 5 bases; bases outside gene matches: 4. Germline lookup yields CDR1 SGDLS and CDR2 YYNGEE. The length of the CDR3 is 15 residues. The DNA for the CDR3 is TGTGCCAGCAGCGTAGACGGGGGGGCCCACAATGAGCAGTTCTTC. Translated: CASSVDGGAHNEQFF.

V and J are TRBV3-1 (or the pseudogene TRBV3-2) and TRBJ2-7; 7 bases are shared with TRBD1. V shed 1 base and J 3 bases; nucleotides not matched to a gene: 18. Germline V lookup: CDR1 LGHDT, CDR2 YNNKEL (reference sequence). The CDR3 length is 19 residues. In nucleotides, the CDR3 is TGTGCCAGCAGCCAAGTCACACCTTCGACAGGGAATTATCGCTACGAGCAGTACTTC. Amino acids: CASSQVTPSTGNYRYEQYF.

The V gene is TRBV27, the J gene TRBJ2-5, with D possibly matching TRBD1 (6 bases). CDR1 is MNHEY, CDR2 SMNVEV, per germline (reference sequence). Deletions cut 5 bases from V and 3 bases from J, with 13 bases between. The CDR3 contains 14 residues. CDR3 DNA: TGTGCCAGCAGTCGTCGGACAGCAGAAGAGACCCAGTACTTC. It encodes CASSRRTAEETQYF.

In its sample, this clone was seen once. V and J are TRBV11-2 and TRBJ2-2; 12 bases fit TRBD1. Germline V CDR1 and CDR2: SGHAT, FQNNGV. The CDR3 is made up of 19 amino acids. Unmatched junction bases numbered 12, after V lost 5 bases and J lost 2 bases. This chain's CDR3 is CASSPIPGQGAKNTGELFF. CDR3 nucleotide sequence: TGTGCCAGCAGCCCAATCCCGGGACAGGGGGCTAAAAACACCGGGGAGCTGTTTTTT.

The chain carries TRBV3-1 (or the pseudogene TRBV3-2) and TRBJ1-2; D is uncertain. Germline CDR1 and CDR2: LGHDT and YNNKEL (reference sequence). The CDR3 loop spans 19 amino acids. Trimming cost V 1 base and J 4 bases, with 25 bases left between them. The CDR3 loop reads CASSQGERRDRVASYGYTF. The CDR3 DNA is TGTGCCAGCAGCCAAGGGGAACGGCGCGATCGTGTGGCGAGCTATGGCTACACCTTC.

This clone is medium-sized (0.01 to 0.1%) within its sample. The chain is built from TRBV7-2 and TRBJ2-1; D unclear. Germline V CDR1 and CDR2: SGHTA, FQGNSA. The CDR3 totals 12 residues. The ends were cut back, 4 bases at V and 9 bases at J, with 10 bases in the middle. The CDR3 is CASSSLGVEQFF. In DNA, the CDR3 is TGTGCCAGCAGCTCTCTGGGTGTTGAGCAGTTCTTC.

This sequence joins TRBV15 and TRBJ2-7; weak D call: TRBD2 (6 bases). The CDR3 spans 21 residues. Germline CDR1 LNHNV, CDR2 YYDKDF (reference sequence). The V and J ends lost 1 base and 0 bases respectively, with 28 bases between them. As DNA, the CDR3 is TGTGCCACCAGCAGAGGAGGTCGGGTAACGGGGAAGCGGGTGAGCTCCTACGAGCAGTACTTC. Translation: CATSRGGRVTGKRVSSYEQYF.

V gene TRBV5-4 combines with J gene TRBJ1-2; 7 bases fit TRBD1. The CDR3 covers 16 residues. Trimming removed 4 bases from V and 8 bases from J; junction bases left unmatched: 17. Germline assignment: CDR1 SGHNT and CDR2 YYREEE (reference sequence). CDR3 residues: CASSPRSTGAVGGYTF. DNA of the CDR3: TGTGCCAGCAGCCCGAGGAGTACAGGGGCCGTTGGGGGCTACACCTTC.

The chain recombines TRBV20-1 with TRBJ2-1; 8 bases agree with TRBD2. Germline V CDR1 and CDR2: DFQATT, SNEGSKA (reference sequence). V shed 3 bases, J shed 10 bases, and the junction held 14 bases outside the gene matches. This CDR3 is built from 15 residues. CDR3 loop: CSASPQAGASGEQFF. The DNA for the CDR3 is TGCAGTGCTAGTCCCCAAGCGGGGGCCTCGGGGGAGCAGTTCTTC.

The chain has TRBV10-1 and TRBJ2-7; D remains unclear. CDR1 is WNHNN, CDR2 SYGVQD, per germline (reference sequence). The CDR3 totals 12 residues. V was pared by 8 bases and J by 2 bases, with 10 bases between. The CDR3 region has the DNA TGCGCCAGCTCCGGGCCGCCCTACGAGCAGTACTTC. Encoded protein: CASSGPPYEQYF.

In nucleotides, the CDR3 is TGTGCCAGCAGCTCCGATGGGACTAGCAGCTCCTACGAGCAGTACTTC. Its translation is CASSSDGTSSSYEQYF. V usage is TRBV7-9 and J usage is TRBJ2-7; TRBD2 matches at 9 bases. The germline V gene encodes CDR1 SEHNR and CDR2 FQNEAQ (reference sequence). This CDR3 has 16 amino acids. Losses at the gene ends were 4 bases for V and 0 bases for J; bases not matched to a gene: 7.

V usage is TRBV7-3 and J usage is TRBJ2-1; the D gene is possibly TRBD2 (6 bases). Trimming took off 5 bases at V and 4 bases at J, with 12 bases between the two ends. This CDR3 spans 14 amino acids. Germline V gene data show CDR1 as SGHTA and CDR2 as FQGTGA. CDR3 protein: CASSPAGMYNEQFF. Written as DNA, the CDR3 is TGTGCCAGCAGCCCCGCGGGGATGTACAATGAGCAGTTCTTC.

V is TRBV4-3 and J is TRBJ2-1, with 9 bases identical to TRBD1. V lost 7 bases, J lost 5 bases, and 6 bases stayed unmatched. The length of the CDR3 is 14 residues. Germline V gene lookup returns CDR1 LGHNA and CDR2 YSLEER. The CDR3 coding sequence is TGCGCCAGCAACCGGGACAGGGCGCACAATGAGCAGTTCTTC. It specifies CASNRDRAHNEQFF.